Shown below are 14 T cell receptor beta chains from a single sample sequenced in a study of CD8+ T cells in alopecia areata. Reverse transcription of extracted RNA yielded cDNA, which provided the sequencing template. The table came from immunoSEQ multiplex PCR; TCRdb's copy has only in-frame clones and leaves some out. The repertoire consists of about 200,000 clones, with less than 45% occurring once and the leading ten covering 0.48%. Indicated treatment: oral pan-JAK inhibitor, 5-10 mg twice daily. Sequencing used CD4+ T cells sorted from blood, obtained between weeks 30 and 35, from a patient treated with tofacitinib. The receptor set was obtained from a human donor with alopecia areata.

This clone occurred a few times. J is TRBJ2-3 and V is TRBV5-1, with 14 bases fitting TRBD2. Germline values: CDR1 SGHRS, CDR2 YFSETQ. J gave up 2 bases and V 4 bases, and 6 bases lay outside the gene matches. The CDR3 spans 17 residues. CDR3 sequence reads: CASSPRLAGGPTDTQYF. The CDR3 DNA reads as TGCGCCAGCAGCCCCCGACTAGCGGGGGGGCCCACAGATACGCAGTATTTT. The variable domain in full, completed from reference TRBV5-1 and TRBJ2-3, reads KAGVTQTPRYLIKTRGQQVTLSCSPISGHRSVSWYQQTPGQGLQFLFEYFSETQRNKGNFPGRFSGRQFSNSRSEMNVSTLELGDSALYLCASSPRLAGGPTDTQYFGPGTRLTVL.

In this sample, this clone turned up a few times. The V gene is TRBV4-2, the J gene TRBJ2-3; D uncertain. Trimming cost V 0 bases and J 1 base, with 8 bases left between them. Germline CDR1 reads LGHNA; CDR2 reads YNFKEQ. The CDR3 has 15 amino acids. In DNA form, the CDR3 reads TGTGCCAGCAGCCAAGATAAAATCCGCACAGATACGCAGTATTTT. It translates to CASSQDKIRTDTQYF.

A few counts support this clone. The chain combines TRBV5-1 with TRBJ2-1; D gene ambiguous. The CDR3 loop spans 14 amino acids. Trimming pared 2 bases from V and 7 bases from J, leaving 13 bases between. Germline CDR1 is SGHRS and CDR2 is YFSETQ. CDR3 in amino acids: CASSLGLSGNEQFF. In DNA, the CDR3 is TGCGCCAGCAGCTTAGGGCTTTCCGGGAATGAGCAGTTCTTC.

The V call is TRBV11-2, the J call TRBJ1-1, with a possible D match to TRBD1 (6 bases). With 7 bases removed from V and 6 bases from J, the gap between germline ends came to 15 bases. The CDR3 contains 13 residues. Looked up from germline, CDR1 is SGHAT and CDR2 is FQNNGV. The CDR3 reads CASTTDSLSEAFF. The DNA of the CDR3 is TGTGCCAGCACCACGGACAGCCTCTCTGAAGCTTTCTTT.

This clone was found many times. Other DNA sequences of this sample code for an identical CDR3. V is TRBV2 and J is TRBJ1-1; D perhaps matches TRBD1 (5 bases). The CDR3 totals 13 residues. Between the trimmed V and J ends, which lost 2 bases and 5 bases, there was a span of 9 bases. CDR1 SNHLY and CDR2 FYNNEI come from the germline V gene. CDR3 coding DNA: TGTGCCAGCAGTGAACAGGGAAGGACTGAAGCTTTCTTT. Its protein product is CASSEQGRTEAFF.

The table lists this clone with a count of one. The gene calls are TRBV6-5 and TRBJ1-5; D call uncertain. Trimming pared 5 bases from V and 4 bases from J, leaving 12 bases between. Germline loops: CDR1 MNHEY, CDR2 SVGAGI. The CDR3 sequence is 14 residues long. The CDR3 coding sequence is TGTGCCAGCAGTCCCGGACGCAAGAATCAGCCCCAGCATTTT. Its protein is CASSPGRKNQPQHF.

The rearrangement links TRBV5-1 to TRBJ1-2; 8 bases line up with TRBD1. This CDR3 has 13 residues. Germline values: CDR1 SGHRS, CDR2 YFSETQ. Unmatched junction bases numbered 3, after V lost 5 bases and J lost 3 bases. This chain's CDR3 is CASREGQDYGYTF. DNA of the CDR3: TGCGCCAGCAGAGAGGGACAGGACTATGGCTACACCTTC.

This clone was counted between two and nine times. The CDR3 DNA sequence: TGTGCCAGCAGGGTTGGGACTAGCGGGATCTACAATGAGCAGTTCTTC. This translates into CASRVGTSGIYNEQFF. The chain links TRBV5-4 to TRBJ2-1; the match to TRBD2 covers 13 bases. There are 16 residues in the CDR3. V lost 5 bases to trimming and J lost 3 bases; unmatched junction nucleotides: 5. CDR1 is SGHNT and CDR2 is YYREEE in the germline V gene (reference sequence).

Regarding this clone: Germline and junction disagree at one end, which may indicate a read error. The gene calls are TRBV27 and TRBJ1-5, with 7 nucleotides matching TRBD1. This CDR3 has 14 residues. Per germline, CDR1 MNHEY and CDR2 SMNVEV (reference sequence). In DNA, the CDR3 is TGTGCCAGCGGTAGGGGGCCTAGCGATCAGCCCCAGCATTTT. Its translation: CASGRGPSDQPQHF.

This clone was seen a handful of times. The chain recombines TRBV5-1 with TRBJ2-1, with D maybe TRBD2 (6 bases). The CDR3 covers 15 residues. Germline V gene sequence: CDR1 SGHRS, CDR2 YFSETQ. V lost 0 bases and J lost 7, with 14 bases in between. The CDR3, as DNA: TGCGCCAGCAGCTTGGTAGGACTAACGAGGAATGAGCAGTTCTTC. It translates to CASSLVGLTRNEQFF.

This clone was recorded a few times. The gene calls are TRBV5-1 and TRBJ1-1; D call uncertain. Between the trimmed V and J ends, which lost 4 bases and 3 bases, there was a span of 13 bases. Per germline, CDR1 SGHRS and CDR2 YFSETQ. This CDR3 contains 14 residues. As DNA, the CDR3 is TGCGCCAGCAGCCCGGGTGGGTGGGACACTGAAGCTTTCTTT. It specifies CASSPGGWDTEAFF.

The V gene is TRBV14, the J gene TRBJ2-1; D is uncertain. The CDR3 has 16 residues. Germline V lookup: CDR1 SGHDN, CDR2 FVKESK. Trimming took 0 bases from V and 0 from J, leaving 9 bases between them. CDR3 sequence reads: CASSQERFSSYNEQFF. CDR3 nucleotide sequence: TGTGCCAGCAGCCAAGAGAGATTCAGCTCCTACAATGAGCAGTTCTTC.

The chain carries TRBV5-1 and TRBJ2-5, with 8 positions matching TRBD2. J lost 5 bases, V lost 4 bases, and 4 bases had no gene match. CDR3 length: 13 amino acids. Germline-derived CDR1 and CDR2 are SGHRS and YFSETQ. CDR3 sequence reads: CASSTGLAETQYF. In DNA, the CDR3 is TGCGCCAGCAGCACAGGACTAGCTGAGACCCAGTACTTC. Complete variable domain (other parts from reference TRBV5-1 and TRBJ2-5): KAGVTQTPRYLIKTRGQQVTLSCSPISGHRSVSWYQQTPGQGLQFLFEYFSETQRNKGNFPGRFSGRQFSNSRSEMNVSTLELGDSALYLCASSTGLAETQYFGPGTRLLVL.

In this sample, this clone turned up a few times. This chain uses TRBV14 with TRBJ1-6; perhaps TRBD1 as D (6 bases). Trimming removed 1 base at V and 9 bases at J, with 19 bases between. CDR3 length: 17 amino acids. The germline CDR1 and CDR2 sequences are SGHDN and FVKESK. The DNA of the CDR3 is TGTGCCAGCAGCCAAGTCGCCAGGGGTTCCTTTCGTTCACCCCTCCACTTT. It codes for CASSQVARGSFRSPLHF.